This T cell receptor (beta chain) was found in a study of OX40 agonist ivuxolimab in advanced cancers. V lost 6 bases, J lost 4 bases, and 9 bases stayed unmatched. The CDR3 loop spans 14 amino acids. CDR1 and CDR2 from the germline V gene are SQVTM and ANQGSEA. TCRdb's copy holds only in-frame clones and misses some; the assay was immunoSEQ multiplex PCR. Here the sample spans about 19,000 clones, about four fifths being singletons. Points from the study as a whole: With doses of 0.1 to 3.0 mg/kg, CD4+ and CD8+ blood T cells had undergone clonal expansion by week 6.

With regard to this clone: Its specificity is not known.

The chain carries TRBV29-1 and TRBJ2-1; 7 bases align to TRBD2. The input for sequencing was CD4+ or CD8+ T cells sorted from blood, taken in a trial of the OX40 agonist ivuxolimab. The sequence was obtained from an adult with an advanced solid tumor such as melanoma, head and neck, liver or kidney cancer. The CDR3 here is CSVAGRGEYNEQFF. In DNA form, the CDR3 reads TGCAGCGTGGCAGGTCGGGGGGAGTACAATGAGCAGTTCTTC.